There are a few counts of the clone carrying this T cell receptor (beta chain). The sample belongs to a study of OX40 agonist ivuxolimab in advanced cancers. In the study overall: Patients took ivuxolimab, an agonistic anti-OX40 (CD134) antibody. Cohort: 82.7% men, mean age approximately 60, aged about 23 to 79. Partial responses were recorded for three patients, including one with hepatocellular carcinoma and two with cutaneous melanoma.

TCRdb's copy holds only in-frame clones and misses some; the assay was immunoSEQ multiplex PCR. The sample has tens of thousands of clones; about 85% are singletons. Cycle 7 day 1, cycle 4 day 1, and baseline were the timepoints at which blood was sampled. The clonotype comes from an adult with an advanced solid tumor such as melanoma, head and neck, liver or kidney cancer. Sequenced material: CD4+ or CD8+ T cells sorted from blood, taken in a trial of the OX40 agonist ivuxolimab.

DNA for the CDR3: TGTGCCAGCAGTATTAAGAGCGGAACCGGGGAGCTGTTTTTT. This translates into CASSIKSGTGELFF. The J gene is TRBJ2-2, the V gene TRBV7-9, with D perhaps TRBD2 (5 bases). From germline, CDR1 is SEHNR and CDR2 FQNEAQ (reference sequence). V was pared by 6 bases and J by 5 bases, with 13 bases between. This CDR3 has 14 amino acids. Full variable domain (remainder filled in from reference TRBV7-9 and TRBJ2-2): DTGVSQNPRHKITKRGQNVTFRCDPISEHNRLYWYRQTLGQGPEFLTYFQNEAQLEKSRLLSDRFSAERPKGSFSTLEIQRTEQGDSAMYLCASSIKSGTGELFFGEGSRLTVL.